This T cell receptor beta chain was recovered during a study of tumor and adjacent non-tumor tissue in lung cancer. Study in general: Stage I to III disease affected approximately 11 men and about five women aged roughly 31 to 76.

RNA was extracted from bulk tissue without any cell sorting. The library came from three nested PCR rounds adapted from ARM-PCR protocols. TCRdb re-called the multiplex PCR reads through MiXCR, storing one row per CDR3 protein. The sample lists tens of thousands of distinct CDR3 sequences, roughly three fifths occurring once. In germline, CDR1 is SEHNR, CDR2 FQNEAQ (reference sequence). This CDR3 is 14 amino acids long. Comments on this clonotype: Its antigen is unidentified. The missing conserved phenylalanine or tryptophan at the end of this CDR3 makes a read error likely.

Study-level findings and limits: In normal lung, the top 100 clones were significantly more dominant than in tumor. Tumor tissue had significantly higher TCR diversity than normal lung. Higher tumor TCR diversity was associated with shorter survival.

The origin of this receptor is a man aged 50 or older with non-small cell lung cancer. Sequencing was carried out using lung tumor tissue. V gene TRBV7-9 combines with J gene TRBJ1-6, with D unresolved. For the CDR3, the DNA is TGTGCTAACACCCCGACACTTTCTGATTCACCCCTCCACTCT. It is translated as CANTPTLSDSPLHS.